A single sample gave rise to the 14 T cell receptor beta chains below, sequenced in a study of cytomegalovirus exposure and HLA in healthy donors. The PCR made use of 60 Vbeta and 13 Jbeta primers. Using immunoSEQ multiplex PCR, the repertoire was profiled, and TCRdb retains in-frame clones only, with some absent. The table has fewer than 110,000 clones, less than 85% seen once. Sequencing input: PBMCs. The receptors come from a middle-aged woman in good health and CMV-seropositive.

Only one count was recorded for this clone. The chain uses TRBV27 and TRBJ2-5, with 7 bases identical to TRBD1. The CDR3 covers 16 residues. CDR1 is MNHEY, CDR2 SMNVEV, per germline (reference sequence). V lost 6 bases to trimming and J lost 0 bases; unmatched junction nucleotides: 10. The CDR3 DNA reads as TGTGCCAGCAGCCCCACGACGACAGGGTACCAAGAGACCCAGTACTTC. Translating it yields CASSPTTTGYQETQYF.

The rearrangement joins TRBV30 to TRBJ2-2; a possible D gene is TRBD2 (7 bases). V was trimmed by 2 bases and J by 0 bases, leaving 10 bases between them. The CDR3 covers 15 residues. Per germline, CDR1 GTSNPN and CDR2 SVGIG (reference sequence). CDR3 sequence: CAWSRGGTNTGELFF. CDR3 coding DNA: TGTGCCTGGAGTAGGGGGGGGACGAACACCGGGGAGCTGTTTTTT.

This sequence joins TRBV4-2 and TRBJ2-2, with D possibly TRBD2 on 6 matching bases. The V and J ends lost 2 bases and 0 bases respectively, with 19 bases between them. The CDR3 is 19 residues long. Per germline, CDR1 LGHNA and CDR2 YNFKEQ. The CDR3 is CASSQRIPGLLANTGELFF. DNA of the CDR3: TGTGCCAGCAGCCAACGTATCCCGGGACTTCTCGCGAACACCGGGGAGCTGTTTTTT.

DNA for the CDR3: TGTGCCAGCAGCCAAGACGCCAGCTCTGGAAACACCATATATTTT. The encoded protein is CASSQDASSGNTIYF. The V call is TRBV4-2, the J call TRBJ1-3; D gene ambiguous. Germline V CDR1 and CDR2: LGHNA, YNFKEQ. V shed 0 bases and J shed 0 bases, with 6 bases lying between them. The CDR3 is 15 amino acids.

V usage is TRBV4-2 and J usage is TRBJ1-1; TRBD1 might be the D (6 bases). Trimming pared 1 base from V and 8 bases from J, leaving 8 bases between. The CDR3 spans 12 residues. The V gene's germline CDR1 is LGHNA and CDR2 YNFKEQ. CDR3: CASSQGDKEAFF. Written as DNA, the CDR3 is TGTGCCAGCAGCCAAGGGGACAAGGAAGCTTTCTTT.

The V gene is TRBV9, the J gene TRBJ2-1; 12 bases align to TRBD2. This CDR3 has 17 residues. J was trimmed by 6 bases and V by 0 bases; bases with no gene match: 7. Germline assignment: CDR1 SGDLS and CDR2 YYNGEE. CDR3 sequence: CASSVVPSGGAGNEQFF. The CDR3 nucleotides read TGTGCCAGCAGCGTAGTCCCTAGCGGGGGGGCGGGCAATGAGCAGTTCTTC.

The V call is TRBV5-1, the J call TRBJ2-7, with D perhaps matching TRBD1 (6 bases). Per the germline V gene, CDR1 is SGHRS and CDR2 is YFSETQ. V gave up 5 bases and J gave up 4 bases, with 16 bases separating them. The CDR3 runs 14 residues. The CDR3 nucleotides read TGCGCCAGCAGGCCTACAGGGAAAGGGTACGAGCAGTACTTC. Its protein is CASRPTGKGYEQYF.

The chain combines TRBV7-2 with TRBJ2-7; a possible D gene is TRBD1 (5 bases). The CDR3 is made up of 16 amino acids. The germline V gene has CDR1 SGHTA and CDR2 FQGNSA. V lost 1 base and J 1 base, leaving 14 bases between the germline ends. The CDR3 DNA sequence: TGTGCCAGCAGCTTAGGTCATGGCAGGGTTTCCTACGAGCAGTACTTC. Translating gives CASSLGHGRVSYEQYF. The full variable domain, in which reference TRBV7-2 and TRBJ2-7 provide the parts outside the CDR3, is GAGVSQSPSNKVTEKGKDVELRCDPISGHTALYWYRQSLGQGLEFLIYFQGNSAPDKSGLPSDRFSAERTGGSVSTLTIQRTQQEDSAVYLCASSLGHGRVSYEQYFGPGTRLTVT.

The V call is TRBV6-5, the J call TRBJ1-2; tentative D call: TRBD1 (5 bases). Per the germline V gene, CDR1 is MNHEY and CDR2 is SVGAGI. The CDR3 has 14 residues. The germline V and J ends were trimmed by 8 bases and 0 bases, with 13 bases remaining between them. In nucleotides, the CDR3 is TGTGCCAGCCGGCCCAGGGTCGCTAACTATGGCTACACCTTC. Protein product: CASRPRVANYGYTF.

The sample holds a few counts of this clone. This sequence joins TRBV29-1 and TRBJ2-2; a weak D match, TRBD2 (6 bases). Germline V CDR1 and CDR2: SQVTM, ANQGSEA. Trimming left V 4 bases short and J 1 base short, with 13 bases between. The CDR3 contains 15 residues. The CDR3 DNA follows: TGCAGCGTTGGGGCGGGGTTAGAGAACACCGGGGAGCTGTTTTTT. Protein: CSVGAGLENTGELFF.

The chain is built from TRBV4-1 and TRBJ2-3; 7 bases are a match to TRBD1. V lost 4 bases to trimming and J lost 3 bases; unmatched junction nucleotides: 7. Germline CDR1 reads MGHRA; CDR2 reads YSYEKL. The CDR3 runs 15 residues. The CDR3 protein is CASSPHRTGTDTQYF. The DNA for the CDR3 is TGCGCCAGCAGCCCTCATAGGACAGGTACAGATACGCAGTATTTT.

The chain uses TRBV28 and TRBJ1-2; D is ambiguous. V was pared by 5 bases and J by 4 bases, with 8 bases between. Germline CDR1 reads MDHEN; CDR2 reads SYDVKM. The CDR3 is 12 amino acids. CDR3 in amino acids: CASSAEGYGYTF. In DNA, the CDR3 is TGTGCCAGCAGTGCCGAGGGCTATGGCTACACCTTC.

This sequence joins TRBV6-5 and TRBJ2-2; 7 positions match TRBD1. V gave up 4 bases and J gave up 7 bases; unmatched junction bases: 6. Germline values: CDR1 MNHEY, CDR2 SVGAGI. CDR3 length equals 14 residues. CDR3 amino acids: CASSSDRVLGELFF. DNA of the CDR3: TGTGCCAGCAGTTCTGACAGGGTTCTCGGGGAGCTGTTTTTT.

V is TRBV2 and J is TRBJ2-5; D is ambiguous. The CDR3 extends over 14 amino acids. Trimming stripped 8 bases from V and 6 bases from J, with 19 bases between. The germline V gene encodes CDR1 SNHLY and CDR2 FYNNEI. This CDR3 is CASLSHTSEKTQYF. CDR3 bases: TGTGCCAGCCTATCCCATACCTCCGAAAAGACCCAGTACTTC.